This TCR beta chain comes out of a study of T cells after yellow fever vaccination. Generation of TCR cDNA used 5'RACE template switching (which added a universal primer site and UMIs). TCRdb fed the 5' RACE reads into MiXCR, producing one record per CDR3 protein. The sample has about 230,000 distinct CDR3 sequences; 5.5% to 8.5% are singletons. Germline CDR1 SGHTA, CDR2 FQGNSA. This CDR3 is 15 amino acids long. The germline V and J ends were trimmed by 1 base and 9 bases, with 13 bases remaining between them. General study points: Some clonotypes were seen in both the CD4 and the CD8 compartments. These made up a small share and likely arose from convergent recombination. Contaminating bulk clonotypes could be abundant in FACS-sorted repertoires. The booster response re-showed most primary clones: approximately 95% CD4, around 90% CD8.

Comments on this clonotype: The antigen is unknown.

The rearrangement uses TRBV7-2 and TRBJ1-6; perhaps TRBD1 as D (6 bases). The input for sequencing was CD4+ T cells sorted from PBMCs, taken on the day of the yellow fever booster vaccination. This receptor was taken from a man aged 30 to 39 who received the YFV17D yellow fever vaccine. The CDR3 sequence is CASSLESGVGSPLHF. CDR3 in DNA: TGTGCCAGCAGCTTAGAGTCAGGGGTTGGTTCACCCCTCCACTTT.